This paragraph covers one TCR beta chain sequence. Its matching antigen is unknown. The sample comes from a study of monozygotic twins with inflammatory bowel disease. Making each TCR library took around 3.5 ug of total RNA. TCRdb reanalyzed the 5' RACE reads and collapses them to one entry per CDR3 protein, without DNA. In total, the table holds fewer than 450,000 distinct CDR3 sequences. The CDR3 is 14 amino acids. Germline loops: CDR1 LGHDT, CDR2 YNNKEL (reference sequence). Whole-study results and caveats: For IBD, no single strong associated signal or clonotype was supported. IBD patients share fewer clonotypes with other people than healthy twins do, especially with disease activity. Patients with IBD had less TCRbeta diversity (inverse Simpson) than their healthy co-twins.

The receptor was isolated from a human donor with ulcerative colitis or Crohn's disease, or a healthy co-twin of an affected twin (not recorded which). Input material: blood. The chain is built from TRBV3-1 and TRBJ1-3; TCRdb's D call, TRBD1, is unchecked because there is no DNA. The CDR3 region is CASSLRDSGNTIYF.